The entry below describes one T cell receptor (beta chain). This specimen belongs to a study of blood T cell repertoires in COVID-19. Study-wide background: Researchers got acute and convalescent COVID-19 samples from the United States, Italy and Spain.

Germline V lookup: CDR1 GTSNPN, CDR2 SVGIG (reference sequence). V dropped 5 bases and J dropped 0 bases, with 8 bases sitting between them. The CDR3 extends over 12 amino acids. Per the original data handling: For nucleated cells, counts were estimated from reference gene primer amplification. Libraries were prepared by immunoSEQ multiplex PCR; TCRdb keeps only in-frame clonotypes and omits some of them. V and J calls plus clone size are reproduced from that table; the DNA served to infer D and trimming. The data show just under 150,000 clones, around 90% seen once. Sequencing was done on a sample of peripheral blood. J is TRBJ2-7 and V is TRBV30; TRBD2 might be the D (5 bases). The source of this sequence is a human donor in a cohort sampled during active COVID-19. The CDR3 nucleotides are TGTGCCTGGCGGAGGCACTCCTACGAGCAGTACTTC. Translated, it gives CAWRRHSYEQYF.